Included here is one T cell receptor (beta chain) sequence, with context. The data are from a study of blood T cell repertoires in COVID-19. Study-wide background: From T cells, B-cell-depleted T cells, or PBMCs came the material, which was cDNA or gDNA.

Repertoires were generated with immunoSEQ multiplex PCR, while TCRdb's copy carries only in-frame clones and drops some. The sample carries 200,000 to 250,000 clones, approximately 86% recorded once. The CDR3 sequence is 15 residues long. Trimming at V came to 6 bases and at J to 7 bases, leaving 7 bases not matched to a gene. Germline V CDR1 and CDR2: MDHEN, SYDVKM. Seattle's enrolled individuals joined amid active infection and were then monitored longitudinally. This chain uses TRBV28 with TRBJ1-5, with 12 bases identical to TRBD1. This TCR was recovered from a woman aged 50 to 65 with COVID-19, enrolled during active disease. Sequences were obtained from peripheral blood. CDR3 residues: CASRSGTGGVQPQHF. The CDR3 nucleotides read TGTGCCAGCAGGTCCGGGACAGGGGGCGTCCAGCCCCAGCATTTT.